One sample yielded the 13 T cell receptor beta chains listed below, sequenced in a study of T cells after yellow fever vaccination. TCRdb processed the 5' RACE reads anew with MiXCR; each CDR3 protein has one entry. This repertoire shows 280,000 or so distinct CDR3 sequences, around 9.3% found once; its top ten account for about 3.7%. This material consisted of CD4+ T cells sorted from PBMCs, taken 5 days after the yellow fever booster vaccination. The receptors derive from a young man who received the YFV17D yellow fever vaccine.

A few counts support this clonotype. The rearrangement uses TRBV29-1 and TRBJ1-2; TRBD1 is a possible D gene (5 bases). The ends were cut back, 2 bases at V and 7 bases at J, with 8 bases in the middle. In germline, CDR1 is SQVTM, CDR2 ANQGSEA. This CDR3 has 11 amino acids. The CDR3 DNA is TGCAGCGTTGAATCAGGGACTGGCTACACCTTC. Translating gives CSVESGTGYTF.

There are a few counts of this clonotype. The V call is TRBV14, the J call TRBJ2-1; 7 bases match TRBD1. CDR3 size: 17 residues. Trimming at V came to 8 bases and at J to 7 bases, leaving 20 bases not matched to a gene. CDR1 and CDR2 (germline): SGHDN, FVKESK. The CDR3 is CASGTSTGVSLRNEQFF. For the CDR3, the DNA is TGTGCCAGCGGAACCTCAACAGGGGTCTCCTTGAGGAATGAGCAGTTCTTC.

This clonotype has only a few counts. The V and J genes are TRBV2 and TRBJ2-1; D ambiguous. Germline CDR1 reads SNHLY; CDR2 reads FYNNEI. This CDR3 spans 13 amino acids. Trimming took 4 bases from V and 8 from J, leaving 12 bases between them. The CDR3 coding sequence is TGTGCCAGCAGTGTTCTTTTAGGGCATGAGCAGTTCTTC. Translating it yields CASSVLLGHEQFF.

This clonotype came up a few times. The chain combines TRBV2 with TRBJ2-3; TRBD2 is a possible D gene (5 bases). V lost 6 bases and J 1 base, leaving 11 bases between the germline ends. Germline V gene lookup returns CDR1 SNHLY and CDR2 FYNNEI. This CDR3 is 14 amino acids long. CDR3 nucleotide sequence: TGTGCCAGCAGGCAAGGAGGCGGCACAGATACGCAGTATTTT. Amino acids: CASRQGGGTDTQYF.

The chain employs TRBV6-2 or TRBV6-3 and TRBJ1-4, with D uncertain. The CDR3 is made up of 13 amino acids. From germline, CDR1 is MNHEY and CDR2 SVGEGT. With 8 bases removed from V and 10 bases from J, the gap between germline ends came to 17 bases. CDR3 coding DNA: TGTGCCAGCGCGATAGACGGGTTTGGAAAACTGTTTTTT. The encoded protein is CASAIDGFGKLFF.

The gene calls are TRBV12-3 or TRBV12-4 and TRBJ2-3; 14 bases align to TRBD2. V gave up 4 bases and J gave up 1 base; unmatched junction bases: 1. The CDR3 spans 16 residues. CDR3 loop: CASSWGLAGGTDTQYF. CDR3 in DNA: TGTGCCAGCAGTTGGGGACTAGCGGGGGGCACAGATACGCAGTATTTT.

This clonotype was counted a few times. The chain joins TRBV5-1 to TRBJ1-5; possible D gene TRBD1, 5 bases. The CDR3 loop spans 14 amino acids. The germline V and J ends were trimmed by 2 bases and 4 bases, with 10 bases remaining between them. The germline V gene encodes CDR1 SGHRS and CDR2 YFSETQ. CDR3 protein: CASSFEGRNQPQHF. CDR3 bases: TGCGCCAGCAGCTTCGAGGGGAGGAATCAGCCCCAGCATTTT.

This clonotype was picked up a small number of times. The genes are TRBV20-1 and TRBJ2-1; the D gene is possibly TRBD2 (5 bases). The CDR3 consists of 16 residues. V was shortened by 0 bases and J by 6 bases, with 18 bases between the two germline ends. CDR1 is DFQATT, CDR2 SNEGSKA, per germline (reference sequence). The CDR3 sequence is CSARDRLAPLTNEQFF. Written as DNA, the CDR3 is TGCAGTGCTAGAGATCGGCTAGCTCCTCTCACCAATGAGCAGTTCTTC.

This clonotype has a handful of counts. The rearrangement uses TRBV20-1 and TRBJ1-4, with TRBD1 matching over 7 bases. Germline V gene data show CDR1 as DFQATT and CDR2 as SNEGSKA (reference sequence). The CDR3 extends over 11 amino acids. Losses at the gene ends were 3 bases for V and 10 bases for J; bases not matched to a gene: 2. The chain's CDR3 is CSASYRGKLFF. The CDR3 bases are TGCAGTGCTAGTTACAGGGGAAAACTGTTTTTT.

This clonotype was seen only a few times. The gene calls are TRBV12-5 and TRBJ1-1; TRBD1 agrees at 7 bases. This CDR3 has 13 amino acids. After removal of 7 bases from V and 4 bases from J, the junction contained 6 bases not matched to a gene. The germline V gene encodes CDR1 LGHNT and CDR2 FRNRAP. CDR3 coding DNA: TGTGCTAGTGCAATACAGGGGCCCACTGAAGCTTTCTTT. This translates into CASAIQGPTEAFF. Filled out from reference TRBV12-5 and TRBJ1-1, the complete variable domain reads DARVTQTPRHKVTEMGQEVTMRCQPILGHNTVFWYRQTMMQGLELLAYFRNRAPLDDSGMPKDRFSAEMPDATLATLKIQPSEPRDSAVYFCASAIQGPTEAFFGQGTRLTVV.

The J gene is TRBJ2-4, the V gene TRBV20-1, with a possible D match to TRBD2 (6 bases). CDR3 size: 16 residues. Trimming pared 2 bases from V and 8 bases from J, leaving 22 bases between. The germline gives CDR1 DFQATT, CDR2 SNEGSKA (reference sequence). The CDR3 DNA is TGCAGTGCTAGACGCACCGGGCCGCGGTGGGGGGACATTCAGTACTTC. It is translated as CSARRTGPRWGDIQYF.

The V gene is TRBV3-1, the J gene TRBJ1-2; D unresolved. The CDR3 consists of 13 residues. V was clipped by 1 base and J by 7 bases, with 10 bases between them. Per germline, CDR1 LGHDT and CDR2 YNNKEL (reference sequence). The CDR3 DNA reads TGTGCCAGCAGCCAAGTCCATGTAAGTGGCTACACCTTC. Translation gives CASSQVHVSGYTF.

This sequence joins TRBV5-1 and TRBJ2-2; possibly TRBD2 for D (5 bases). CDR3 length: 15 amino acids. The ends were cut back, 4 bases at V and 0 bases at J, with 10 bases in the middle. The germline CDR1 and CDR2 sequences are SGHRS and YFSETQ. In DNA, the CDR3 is TGCGCCAGCAGCGTTAGCGCGGCGAACACCGGGGAGCTGTTTTTT. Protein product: CASSVSAANTGELFF.